This T cell receptor beta chain comes out of a study of T cells in tuberculosis. Study-wide background: CD1B tetramers identified T cells specific for mycobacterial lipid GMM.

Measured with immunoSEQ multiplex PCR; TCRdb has only the in-frame clones, and not every one. This sample has tens of thousands of clones; 95% occur once, and the top ten carry roughly 9%. On average around 100,000 T cells per donor were immunosequenced. Germline V lookup: CDR1 SGDLS, CDR2 YYNGEE. The CDR3 consists of 15 residues. After removal of 3 bases from V and 5 bases from J, the junction contained 9 bases not matched to a gene. This TCR came from a donor aged 10-29 years with latent tuberculosis or without tuberculosis infection. Source material: PBMCs. This sequence joins TRBV9 and TRBJ1-1, with 8 bases that match TRBD1. CDR3 loop: CASSGRRTGKTEAFF. CDR3 nucleotide sequence: TGTGCCAGCAGCGGGCGTAGGACAGGGAAAACTGAAGCTTTCTTT. The whole variable domain, filled in from reference TRBV9 and TRBJ1-1, reads DSGVTQTPKHLITATGQRVTLRCSPRSGDLSVYWYQQSLDQGLQFLIQYYNGEERAKGNILERFSAQQFPDLHSELNLSSLELGDSALYFCASSGRRTGKTEAFFGQGTRLTVV.